This record concerns one T cell receptor beta chain sequence. As yet, its antigen is unknown. Other DNA sequences from this sample encode an identical CDR3 as well. These data are taken from a study of OX40 agonist ivuxolimab in advanced cancers. Study overall: Patients were treated with intravenous ivuxolimab, dosed at 0.01 to 10 mg/kg and infused every 2 weeks.

Findings and caveats of the study: There were, on average, more expanded clones in CD8+ T cells than in CD4+.

The CDR3 has 13 residues. The V gene lost 2 bases and the J gene lost 6 bases, with 8 bases spanning the gap. Germline CDR1 and CDR2: MNHNY and SVGAGI (reference sequence). Libraries were prepared by immunoSEQ multiplex PCR; TCRdb keeps only in-frame clonotypes and omits some of them. The repertoire consists of approximately 74,000 clones, with 85% to 95% occurring once and the leading ten covering about 5.5%. The rearrangement joins TRBV6-6 to TRBJ2-4; D remains ambiguous. The source was CD4+ or CD8+ T cells sorted from blood, collected in a trial of the OX40 agonist ivuxolimab. The TCR was taken from an adult with an advanced solid tumor such as melanoma, head and neck, liver or kidney cancer. The CDR3 sequence: CASSYREGNIQYF. Here the CDR3 DNA reads TGTGCCAGCAGTTACAGAGAAGGAAACATTCAGTACTTC.